Presented here are 5 T cell receptor beta chains from one specimen sequenced in a study of beta chain features in type 1 diabetes listed by TCRdb under 2018. On the study overall, not on this receptor specifically: Type 1 diabetes patients showed a moderate but significant shortening of TCRB CDR3 length in all four CD4+ subsets.

What these receptors recognize is not known. Libraries were made using the immunoSEQ multiplex PCR assay. The entire amount of isolated RNA was reverse transcribed using the High Capacity cDNA Reverse Transcription Kit, so the sequenced TCRB transcripts were expressed ones. The source is immuneACCESS, and TCRdb retained only in-frame sequences with V and J called. Part of the clones is not carried over; for the studies checked, unresolved V genes explain less than half of this, and the remainder is unexplained. The sample table holds about 700,000 clones, of which 10% to 15% were seen once. Approximately 0.022% of the sample is in the top ten clones. What was sequenced was naive CD4+ T cells from blood. What this sample's cell subset or site label stands for: true naive CD4+ T cells. The receptors derive from a man aged 18 to 30 with type 1 diabetes.

The sample holds a few counts of this clone. CDR3 in amino acids: CASSLGLAGALWQFF. The CDR3 coding sequence is TGTGCCAGCAGCTTAGGACTAGCGGGGGCCCTATGGCAGTTCTTC. The V gene is TRBV7-2, the J gene TRBJ2-1; TRBD2 matches at 12 bases. V gave up 1 base and J gave up 12 bases; unmatched junction bases: 7. This CDR3 comprises 15 residues. Germline CDR1 SGHTA, CDR2 FQGNSA.

This clone was observed at least ten times. The V and J genes are TRBV30 and TRBJ2-3; unclear D gene. The CDR3 is 15 residues long. Trimming removed 0 bases from V and 4 bases from J, with 14 bases in between. Looked up from germline, CDR1 is GTSNPN and CDR2 is SVGIG (reference sequence). The CDR3 protein is CAWSVRRRWADTQYF. The CDR3 bases are TGTGCCTGGAGTGTACGGCGCAGATGGGCAGATACGCAGTATTTT.

The V and J genes are TRBV9 and TRBJ2-5, with D tentatively TRBD1 (6 bases). The ends were cut back, 0 bases at V and 6 bases at J, with 12 bases in the middle. Germline CDR1 reads SGDLS; CDR2 reads YYNGEE. The CDR3 is 14 amino acids. CDR3 nucleotide sequence: TGTGCCAGCAGCGTAGCAGGGGACGGGAAGACCCAGTACTTC. It codes for CASSVAGDGKTQYF. Full variable domain (missing parts from reference TRBV9 and TRBJ2-5): DSGVTQTPKHLITATGQRVTLRCSPRSGDLSVYWYQQSLDQGLQFLIQYYNGEERAKGNILERFSAQQFPDLHSELNLSSLELGDSALYFCASSVAGDGKTQYFGPGTRLLVL.

This clone has more than one count but fewer than ten. The chain couples TRBV7-8 to TRBJ2-1; 9 bases align to TRBD2. The CDR3 consists of 15 residues. CDR1 is SGHVS, CDR2 FQNEAQ, per germline. The V segment lost 5 bases and the J segment 6 bases; nucleotides outside the gene matches: 8. This CDR3 reads CASSMSGGIPNEQFF. The CDR3 DNA reads as TGTGCCAGCAGCATGAGCGGGGGGATACCCAATGAGCAGTTCTTC.

The chain joins TRBV7-8 to TRBJ2-7; D is ambiguous. V lost 1 base to trimming and J lost 4 bases, with 11 bases between them. The germline V gene has CDR1 SGHVS and CDR2 FQNEAQ. There are 14 residues in the CDR3. This chain's CDR3 is CASSLVWDGYEQYF. CDR3 sequence (DNA): TGTGCCAGCAGCTTAGTATGGGATGGGTACGAGCAGTACTTC.